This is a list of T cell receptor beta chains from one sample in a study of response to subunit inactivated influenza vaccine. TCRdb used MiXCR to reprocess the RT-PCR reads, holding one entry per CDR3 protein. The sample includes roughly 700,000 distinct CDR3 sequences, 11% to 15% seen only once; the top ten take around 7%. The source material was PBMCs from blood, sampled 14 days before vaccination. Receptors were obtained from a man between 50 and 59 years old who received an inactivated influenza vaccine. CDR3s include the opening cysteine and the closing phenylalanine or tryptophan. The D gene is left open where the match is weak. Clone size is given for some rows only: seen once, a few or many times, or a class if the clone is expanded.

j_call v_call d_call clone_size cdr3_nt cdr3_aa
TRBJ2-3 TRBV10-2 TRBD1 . TGCGCCAGCCGAACCAAACACCCAGGGGGACAGGGGTCAGATACGCAGTATTTT CASRTKHPGGQGSDTQYF
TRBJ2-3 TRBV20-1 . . TGCAGTGCTAGGGATGAATGGGCCACAGATACGCAGTATTTT CSARDEWATDTQYF
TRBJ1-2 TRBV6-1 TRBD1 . TGTGCCAGCGGACAGGGTCCCGAAGCTAACTATGGCTACACCTTC CASGQGPEANYGYTF
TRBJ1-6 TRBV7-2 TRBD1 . TGTGCCAGCAGGACAGGGGAATATTCACCCCTCCACTTT CASRTGEYSPLHF
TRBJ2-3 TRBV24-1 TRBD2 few TGTGCCACCAGTGATTTTACAGCGGGGGCCACAGATACGCAGTATTTT CATSDFTAGATDTQYF
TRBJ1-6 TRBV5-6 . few TGTGCCAGCAGCTTGTACAGGGACCGTAATTCACCCCTCCACTTT CASSLYRDRNSPLHF
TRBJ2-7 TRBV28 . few TGTGCCAGCAGTCCCGACCCAGGAGTCTACGAGCAGTACTTC CASSPDPGVYEQYF
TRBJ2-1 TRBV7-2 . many TGTGCCAGCAGCTTAGGGGTGGGGGGTACCTACAATGAGCAGTTCTTC CASSLGVGGTYNEQFF
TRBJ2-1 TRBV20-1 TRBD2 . TGCAGTGCTAGAGCTACAGGACTAGCGGTGGTGGATGAGCAGTTCTTC CSARATGLAVVDEQFF
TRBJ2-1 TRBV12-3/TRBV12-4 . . TGTGCCAGCAGTCCAGGCCCGGGTGTAGTGCAGTTCTTC CASSPGPGVVQFF
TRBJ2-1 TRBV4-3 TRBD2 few TGCGCCAGCAGCCAAGATCTTGTAATCGGGCTAGCGGGATACAATGAGCAGTTCTTC CASSQDLVIGLAGYNEQFF
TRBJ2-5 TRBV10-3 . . TGTGCCATCGGAGGCGGTTCCCAAGAGACCCAGTACTTC CAIGGGSQETQYF
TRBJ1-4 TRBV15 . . TGTGCCACCAGCCGGGACGGGGAAAAACTGTTTTTT CATSRDGEKLFF
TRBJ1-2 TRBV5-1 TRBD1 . TGCGCCAGCAGCTTGACCCCGGACAGGCAACTCTATGGCTACACCTTC CASSLTPDRQLYGYTF
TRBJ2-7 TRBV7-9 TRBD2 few TGTGCCAGCAGCTACTTCGGGGTAGCGGGGGGGCAGGAGCAGTACTTC CASSYFGVAGGQEQYF
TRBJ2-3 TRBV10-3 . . TGTGCCATCAGTGAGTCTGTGGCAGATACGCAGTATTTT CAISESVADTQYF
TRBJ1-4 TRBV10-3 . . TGTGCCATCAGTGAGTCGGCCGGTGAAAAACTGTTTTTT CAISESAGEKLFF
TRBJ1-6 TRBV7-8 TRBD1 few TGTGCCAGCAGCCTCGAATTCGGACAGGGGATATCACCCCTCCACTTT CASSLEFGQGISPLHF
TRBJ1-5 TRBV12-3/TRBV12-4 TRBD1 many TGTGCCAGCAGTTTACAGGGGGCAGGTCAGCCCCAGCATTTT CASSLQGAGQPQHF
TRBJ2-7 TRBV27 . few TGTGCCACCCAGCCGAGAGGGGGCTACGAGCAGTACTTC CATQPRGGYEQYF
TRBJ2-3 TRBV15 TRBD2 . TGTGCCACCACCATAGCGGGTATGACAGATACGCAGTATTTT CATTIAGMTDTQYF
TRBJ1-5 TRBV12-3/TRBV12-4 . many TGTGCCAGCAGTTTGGGGCTGAATCAGCCCCAGCATTTT CASSLGLNQPQHF
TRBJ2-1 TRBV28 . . TGTGCCAGCAGGGACCCTTCACTCTACAATGAGCAGTTCTTC CASRDPSLYNEQFF
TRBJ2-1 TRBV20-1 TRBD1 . TGCAGTGCTGAGTCCGGGACAGGGGGACCGGGTGAGCAGTTCTTC CSAESGTGGPGEQFF
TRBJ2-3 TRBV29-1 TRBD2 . TGCAGCGTTGATGGCGGGAGGAGCCGCACCACAGATACGCAGTATTTT CSVDGGRSRTTDTQYF
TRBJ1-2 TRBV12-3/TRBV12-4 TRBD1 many TGTGCCAGCAGTTTCGAACAGGGGGCGTACTATGGCTACACCTTC CASSFEQGAYYGYTF
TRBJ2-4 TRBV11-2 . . TGTGCCAGCAGCTTAGAGGTTCTAGTTCGGGTAGCCAAAAACATTCAGTACTTC CASSLEVLVRVAKNIQYF
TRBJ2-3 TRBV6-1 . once TGTGCCAGCAGCCCTAGTGTGCCCTGGGACAATCCTGGCACAGATACGCAGTATTTT CASSPSVPWDNPGTDTQYF
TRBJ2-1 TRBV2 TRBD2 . TGTGCCAGCAGTTTGGGGACTAGCGGGTATAGCTCCTACAATGAGCAGTTCTTC CASSLGTSGYSSYNEQFF
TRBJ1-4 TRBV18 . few TGTGCCAGCTCACCAAGCCAGAAGAATGAAAAACTGTTTTTT CASSPSQKNEKLFF
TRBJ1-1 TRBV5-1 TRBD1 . TGCGCCAGCAGCTTGGCAGGGGGTGGGAACACTGAAGCTTTCTTT CASSLAGGGNTEAFF
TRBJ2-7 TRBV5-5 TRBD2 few TGTGCCAGCAGCCACCGACTAGCGGAATCCTACGAGCAGTACTTC CASSHRLAESYEQYF
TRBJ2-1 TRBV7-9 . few TGTGCCAGCAGCTTCTCCGCCTCCTACAATGAGCAGTTCTTC CASSFSASYNEQFF
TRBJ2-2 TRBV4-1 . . TGCGCCAGCAGCCAAGGCCAAGGGGGGCACACCGGGGAGCTGTTTTTT CASSQGQGGHTGELFF
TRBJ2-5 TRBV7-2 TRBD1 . TGTGCCAGCAGCTCCCAAGGGACAGGGGCGCAAGAGACCCAGTACTTC CASSSQGTGAQETQYF
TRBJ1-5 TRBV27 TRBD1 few TGTGCCAGCAGTCCGGGACAGCTTAGCAATCAGCCCCAGCATTTT CASSPGQLSNQPQHF
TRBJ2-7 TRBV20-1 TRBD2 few TGCAGTGCTAGAGAACTATTAGCGGGAAGATCCTACGAGCAGTACTTC CSARELLAGRSYEQYF
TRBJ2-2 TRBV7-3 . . TGTGCCAGCAGCTTAACGGCGACCACCGGCACCGGGGAGCTGTTTTTT CASSLTATTGTGELFF
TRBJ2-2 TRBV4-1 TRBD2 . TGCGCCAGCAGCCAAGTTGCTAGCGGAGTCACCGGGGAGCTGTTTTTT CASSQVASGVTGELFF
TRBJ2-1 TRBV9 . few TGTGCCAGCAGCGGTGCCAGGGACTCCTACAATGAGCAGTTCTTC CASSGARDSYNEQFF
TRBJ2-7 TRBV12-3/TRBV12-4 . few TGTGCCAGCAGTTTTAAGGGAAGGACGTTTCCCTACGAGCAGTACTTC CASSFKGRTFPYEQYF
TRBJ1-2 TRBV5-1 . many TGTGCCAGCAGCTTGACGGAAAACTATGGCTACACCTTC CASSLTENYGYTF
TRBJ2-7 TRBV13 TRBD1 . TGTGCCAGCAGCCAGAAGACAGGGATCTGGGACTACGAGCAGTACTTC CASSQKTGIWDYEQYF
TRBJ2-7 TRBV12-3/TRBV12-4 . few TGTGCCAGCAGTTTCTACGACAGGAACGAGCAGTACTTC CASSFYDRNEQYF
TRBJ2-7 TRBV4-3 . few TGCGCCAGCAGCCAAGAGCGCCGTAGTATCGGACTGAGATCCTACGAGCAGTACTTC CASSQERRSIGLRSYEQYF
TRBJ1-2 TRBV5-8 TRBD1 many TGTGCCAGCAGCTTAGGGACAGGGGGAATCCTCTACTATGGCTACACCTTC CASSLGTGGILYYGYTF
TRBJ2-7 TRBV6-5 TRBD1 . TGTGCCAGCAGTTTAGACAGGGTAGCCTACGAGCAGTACTTC CASSLDRVAYEQYF